The T cell receptor (beta chain) described here comes from a study of cytomegalovirus exposure and HLA in healthy donors listed by TCRdb under 2017. A note on the overall study: In an earlier analysis of 587 of the donors, 276 Gb of sequence data and 117 million unique TCR beta sequences from some 170 million T cells were reported. In a later genetic analysis, genome-wide SNP genotypes for about 55% of the roughly 700 donors were used, and that subset was treated as a discovery cohort. The aim of the study was to test whether cataloging public T cell receptors could identify signatures of past pathogen exposure. Both class I and class II loci were covered by HLA typing, at four-digit resolution. The genetic ancestry cluster associated with self-reported Caucasian donors included approximately 85% of the approximately 410 genotyped donors. An earlier analysis of several hundred of the donors applied high-throughput TCR beta sequencing to assess whether each TCR beta V gene segment acted as functional or pseudogenic. Donor age, sex, ethnicity and CMV serostatus were compiled alongside the repertoire data. Every discovery cohort repertoire had been produced on one sequencing platform. Typing coverage differed by locus: A, B, C, DRB1 and DQB1 were typed in about 620-640 donors, DQA1 in 522, DPA1 in 600 to 610, and DPB1 in about 450. A handful of DR-DQ haplotypes were handled as single units for association and clustering because linkage in the cohort was strong. In addition to the first cohort of 666 subjects, a separate validation cohort of 120 different subjects was used. The study combined high-throughput TCR immunosequencing, statistical association of individual TCRs with disease status, and machine learning to predict cytomegalovirus infection status. In a later analysis, previously published TCR beta repertoires from 666 donors were re-analyzed and high-resolution HLA genotyping was added so that TCR occurrence patterns could be studied. Among under 450 genotyped donors of the cohort, an average of approximately 250,000 unique TCR beta nucleotide sequences were sequenced per donor, roughly 18% of them non-productive. The T cell repertoires of several hundred subjects were profiled by immunosequencing and related to cytomegalovirus serostatus. In the later analysis, no new phenotypic data were used to find candidate immune exposures; instead, reliance was placed on TCR beta sequences and their occurrence across donors. Roughly 300 gigabases of sequencing data and approximately 80 million unique TCR sequences were included in an early release covering roughly 600 HLA-typed donors.

The germline V gene (reference sequence) specifies SGHKS as CDR1 and YYEKEE as CDR2. The CDR3 runs 12 residues from the cysteine to the phenylalanine. Only the CDR3 part of the read is kept: 36 bases, read in frame from the first base. Deletion took 3 bases off V and 7 bases off J, with a span of 11 bases between the germline ends. The cohort consisted of 670 or so healthy bone marrow donors. At the time of sampling, all cohort members were nominally healthy, though unrecorded immune exposures were likely present. The donor was CMV seronegative and was included in the group of several hundred seronegative cohort members. A peripheral blood sample was provided by each donor, and peripheral blood mononuclear cells were used for TCR beta sequencing. The Qiagen DNeasy Blood Extraction Kit was used to extract genomic DNA from the blood cell samples. The investigation overall reported the following: A total of 150 or so TCR beta chains were listed by the study as associated with cytomegalovirus. A cluster of highly shared sequence variants was judged likely to represent a technical artifact of the sequencing pipeline. V-gene and J-gene trimming of TCR beta chains was associated with a missense DCLRE1C variant in a later genetic analysis, and the association was replicated in an independent cohort. A few of the identified cytomegalovirus-associated TCR beta chains were confirmed in vitro to be specific for cytomegalovirus antigens. The authors suggested that the approach could potentially be generalized to other disease states and immunological phenotypes. Specific HLA alleles were associated with around 18,000 TCR beta sequences at a false discovery rate of 0.05 in a later analysis. An earlier analysis of approximately 500 of the donors showed that most TCR beta V segments appeared in productive rearrangements either about 87% or about 30% of the time, which broadly matched IMGT annotations. While some public TCRs were present in many individuals, most TCR sequences turned up only very rarely across donors. When HLA alleles, especially DR and DQ, strongly co-occurred, TCR associations were difficult to assign to individual alleles. In a later analysis, the rate of TCR association differed among HLA loci, with DRB1 alleles having the most associated TCRs and HLA-C alleles having the fewest. Because HLA typing was missing for some donors at each locus, association tests included only the typed subset. Presence/absence analyses assumed roughly uniform sequencing depth across donors, an assumption that may not hold. Linkage disequilibrium might explain the correlated functional status among segregating V segments, but an unknown experimental factor could not be ruled out. Some IMGT-functional V segments, including TRBV6-2 and TRBV6-3, could not be told apart with the 87-base-pair reads, so those segments were excluded. The classifier was reported to diagnose cytomegalovirus status with high specificity and sensitivity in both the original and validation cohorts. In a later analysis, HLA-associated TCR beta chains were found to be more clonally expanded and to have lower generation probabilities than equally common non-associated chains. The earlier analysis of approximately 590 of the donors excluded fewer than 20 rarely observed V segments, including chromosome 9 orphons, because counts were too low. A further reported finding was that TCR beta sequences accurately predicted the HLA-A and HLA-B alleles for most subjects in the first cohort. According to a later genetic analysis, donors in an Asian-associated ancestry cluster had fewer N-insertions in productive TCRs than the approximately 700-donor mean. This cohort had only TCR beta chains sequenced, and the lack of alpha or paired-chain data limited which features could be detected. A later analysis reported that several top co-occurrence clusters appeared linked to parvovirus B19, influenza, CMV and Epstein-Barr virus. In a later analysis, most CMV-associated TCR beta chains were found to appear HLA-restricted, with HLA associations seemingly driven largely by CMV exposure. For the cohort, immune exposure information was limited to CMV serostatus.

This clone was observed once. The specificity of this receptor is unknown. The input lacks base qualities; no much larger clone sits a single base away. Libraries were made using the immunoSEQ multiplex PCR assay. For the multiplex PCR, a mixture combining 60 forward primers for TCR Vbeta segments and 13 reverse primers for TCR Jbeta segments was used. The CDR3 region of rearranged TCR beta genes was amplified from genomic DNA with a multiplex PCR assay. The amplified TCR beta libraries were sequenced on the Illumina HiSeq System as 87-base-pair reads. The original methods were these. A later analysis tallied approximately 87 million unique TCR beta chains across the 666 repertoires, and approximately 11 million of those chains were shared by two or more donors. Raw reads were error-corrected and collapsed into unique sequences by a nearest-neighbor algorithm in which closely related sequences were merged to remove PCR and sequencing errors. To assign V, D and J gene segments, CDR3 sequences were aligned to IMGT reference sequences. For a sequence to be retained, at least a six-nucleotide match to both a V gene segment and a J gene segment was required. Rearrangements were called productive when the CDR3 lacked stop codons and stayed in frame with V and J; all others were non-productive. CDR3 was defined by IMGT convention, running from the second conserved V-encoded cysteine to the conserved J-encoded phenylalanine. The earlier analysis of 500 to 750 of the donors excluded any sequence lacking an unambiguous match to a single V gene segment. An earlier analysis of 587 of the donors classified V segments as functional when productive rearrangements were above 56.7% and as segregating when the standard deviation between donors was above 5%. A statistical classification framework was built for diagnosing cytomegalovirus status from the catalog of TCR beta chain sequences. In a later analysis, V and J genes were assigned by comparing TCR nucleotide sequences against IMGT/GENE-DB human TR gene sequences. The TCRdist pipeline was used in a later analysis to assign CDR3 sequences and most-parsimonious VDJ recombination scenarios. In a later analysis, each TCR beta chain was defined by its CDR3 amino acid sequence together with its V-gene family, and reads without a unique V-gene family were excluded. As a way to deal with suspected cross-contamination and a sequencing artifact, a later analysis dropped 500 to 700 nucleotide sequences that were highly shared and had low generation probability. A later analysis calculated a clonal expansion index for each public chain from normalized within-repertoire ranks of inferred template counts. In a later analysis, generation probabilities were computed using a VDJ recombination model fitted to out-of-frame rearrangements, and the results were checked against IGoR. In a later analysis, TCR-TCR, TCR-HLA and TCR-CMV co-occurrence was scored with hypergeometric tests, and a repertoire-size bias correction was applied to TCR pairs. False discovery rates were estimated in a later analysis by permuting HLA or CMV assignments 20 times. In a later analysis, co-occurring TCRs were grouped using DBSCAN, with TCRdist sequence similarity added in when clustering inside HLA-allele-positive subsets. Repertoires with fewer than 30,000 or more than 120,000 public chains were left out of co-occurrence clustering, as were five repertoires with anomalous nucleotide sharing. Entries here come from immuneACCESS through TCRdb and include only in-frame sequences with V and J called. Some clones fail to appear in such tables; in the studies checked, an unresolved V gene covers under half of the shortfall, and the cause of the remainder is unknown. V, J and clone size reflect that table, while D and trimming were determined from the DNA. A total of some 150,000 clones appear in this sample, more than 60% of them only once. 4% to 4.5% of the sample is held by the ten biggest clonotypes.

This TCR came from a woman in her thirties or forties in good health and CMV-seronegative. Sequencing was carried out using PBMCs. The chain is assembled from TRBV5-5 and TRBJ2-7; the D gene is perhaps TRBD1, from 6 matching bases. The nucleotide sequence is TGTGCCAGCAGCTACGTACAGGGAGAGCAGTACTTC. Its translation is CASSYVQGEQYF.